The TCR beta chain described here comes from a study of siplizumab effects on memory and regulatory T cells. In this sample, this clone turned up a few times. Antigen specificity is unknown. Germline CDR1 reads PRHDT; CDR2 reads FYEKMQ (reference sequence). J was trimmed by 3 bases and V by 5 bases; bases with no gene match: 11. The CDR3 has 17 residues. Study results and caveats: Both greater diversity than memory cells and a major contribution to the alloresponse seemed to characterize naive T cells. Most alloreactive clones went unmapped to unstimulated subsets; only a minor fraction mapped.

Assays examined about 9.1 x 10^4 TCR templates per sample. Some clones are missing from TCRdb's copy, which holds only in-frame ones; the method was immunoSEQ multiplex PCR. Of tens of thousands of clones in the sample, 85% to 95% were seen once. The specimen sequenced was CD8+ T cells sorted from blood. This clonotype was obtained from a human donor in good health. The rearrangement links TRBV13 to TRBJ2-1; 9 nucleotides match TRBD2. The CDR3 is CASSPNALAGVYNEQFF. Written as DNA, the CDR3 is TGTGCCAGCAGCCCGAACGCACTAGCGGGTGTCTACAATGAGCAGTTCTTC.